Below are 13 T cell receptor beta chains sequenced from a single sample in a study of blood T cell repertoires in COVID-19. Assay used: immunoSEQ multiplex PCR; TCRdb lists only in-frame clones, some missing. The sample yields 100,000 to 140,000 clones, about 80% seen once. The source material was peripheral blood. The source is a man in his 70s with acute or convalescent COVID-19.

The chain uses TRBV18 and TRBJ1-2, with 10 bases matching TRBD1. Germline V gene data show CDR1 as KGHSH and CDR2 as LQKENI. V gave up 0 bases and J gave up 8 bases; unmatched junction bases: 3. The CDR3 is 14 residues long. The CDR3 is CASSPPDRGRGYTF. DNA of the CDR3: TGTGCCAGCTCACCACCAGACAGGGGGCGAGGCTACACCTTC. Variable domain in full (rest from reference TRBV18 and TRBJ1-2): NAGVMQNPRHLVRRRGQEARLRCSPMKGHSHVYWYRQLPEEGLKFMVYLQKENIIDESGMPKERFSAEFPKEGPSILRIQQVVRGDSAAYFCASSPPDRGRGYTFGSGTRLTVV.

This chain joins TRBV19 and TRBJ1-1, with 8 bases fitting TRBD1. The CDR3 loop spans 13 amino acids. Trimming took 7 bases from V and 10 from J; bases not matched to a gene: 11. CDR1 is LNHDA and CDR2 is SQIVND in the germline V gene (reference sequence). The DNA of the CDR3 is TGTGCCAGTAAAAGACAGGGGAGTGGAGCAGCTTTCTTT. This encodes CASKRQGSGAAFF.

The chain recombines TRBV3-1 (or the pseudogene TRBV3-2) with TRBJ2-3, with D perhaps TRBD2 (7 bases). The germline CDR1 and CDR2 sequences are LGHDT and YNNKEL (reference sequence). The CDR3 length is 15 residues. Trimming removed 1 base at V and 5 bases at J, with 13 bases between. The CDR3 DNA reads TGTGCCAGCAGCCAAGCTGCGGGGGCTGGAGATACGCAGTATTTT. Protein product: CASSQAAGAGDTQYF.

The V and J genes are TRBV5-4 and TRBJ2-3, with 11 bases that match TRBD2. Losses at the gene ends were 3 bases for V and 3 bases for J; bases not matched to a gene: 6. The CDR3 extends over 16 amino acids. CDR1 is SGHNT, CDR2 YYREEE, per germline (reference sequence). The DNA for the CDR3 is TGTGCCAGCAGCTATATGGTAGCGGGGGGGACAGATACGCAGTATTTT. Translating it yields CASSYMVAGGTDTQYF.

As regards this clone: The sample carries other DNA sequences with the same CDR3. V is TRBV19 and J is TRBJ2-1; D unclear. Trimming removed 6 bases from V and 1 base from J, with 7 bases in between. Germline V gene data show CDR1 as LNHDA and CDR2 as SQIVND (reference sequence). The CDR3 sequence is 13 residues long. CDR3 loop: CASSTGSYNEQFF. The DNA for the CDR3 is TGTGCCAGTAGCACCGGTTCCTACAATGAGCAGTTCTTC.

This chain links TRBV2 with TRBJ2-2, with 8 bases identical to TRBD2. Germline V lookup: CDR1 SNHLY, CDR2 FYNNEI. J lost 3 bases, V lost 3 bases, and 3 bases had no gene match. CDR3 length equals 15 residues. CDR3 sequence (DNA): TGTGCCAGCAGTGAGTCGGGGGGGCACACCGGGGAGCTGTTTTTT. This codes for CASSESGGHTGELFF.

This sequence joins TRBV9 and TRBJ2-7; no clear D. Germline CDR1 and CDR2: SGDLS and YYNGEE. This CDR3 contains 15 residues. V was pared by 0 bases and J by 6 bases, with 16 bases between. The CDR3 bases are TGTGCCAGCAGCGTAGGGGCAGGTGAGACCTCCGAGCAGTACTTC. This gives the protein CASSVGAGETSEQYF.

This clone was counted a few times. The chain employs TRBV6-5 and TRBJ2-7, with TRBD1 matching 10 bases. Per germline, CDR1 MNHEY and CDR2 SVGAGI. The V gene end was trimmed by 2 bases and the J gene end by 6 bases; junction bases not matched to a gene: 7. This CDR3 has 15 residues. The CDR3 DNA reads TGTGCCAGCAGTTACGGCGGGACAGGGGAGTTCGAGCAGTACTTC. It specifies CASSYGGTGEFEQYF.

The genes are TRBV12-3 or TRBV12-4 and TRBJ1-3, with D perhaps TRBD1 (6 bases). V lost 9 bases and J 6 bases, leaving 15 bases between the germline ends. This CDR3 comprises 13 residues. In nucleotides, the CDR3 is TGTGCCAGTAGCCGGGGGGGCTTAAACACCATATATTTT. Its translation is CASSRGGLNTIYF.

CDR3 amino acids: CASSFDRGTDTQYF. CDR3 sequence (DNA): TGTGCCAGCAGCTTTGACAGGGGCACAGATACGCAGTATTTT. The chain has TRBV7-9 and TRBJ2-3; 7 bases are shared with TRBD1. The J segment lost 1 base and the V segment lost 3 bases, leaving 1 base of the junction unmatched. The germline gives CDR1 SEHNR, CDR2 FQNEAQ (reference sequence). CDR3 length: 14 amino acids. Supplemented by reference TRBV7-9 and TRBJ2-3, the full variable domain reads DTGVSQNPRHKITKRGQNVTFRCDPISEHNRLYWYRQTLGQGPEFLTYFQNEAQLEKSRLLSDRFSAERPKGSFSTLEIQRTEQGDSAMYLCASSFDRGTDTQYFGPGTRLTVL.

This clone was seen a handful of times. The chain couples TRBV7-8 to TRBJ2-3; D uncertain. V lost 2 bases to trimming and J lost 5 bases, with 11 bases between them. Germline CDR1 reads SGHVS; CDR2 reads FQNEAQ. This CDR3 is 14 amino acids long. This chain's CDR3 is CASSLKSYRDTQYF. CDR3 sequence (DNA): TGTGCCAGCAGCTTAAAGTCCTACCGAGATACGCAGTATTTT.

The V and J genes are TRBV6-1 and TRBJ1-5; possible D gene TRBD1, 5 bases. The CDR3 has 13 amino acids. The germline gives CDR1 MNHNS, CDR2 SASEGT. V lost 3 bases, J lost 9 bases, and 12 bases lay in between. CDR3 sequence reads: CASSDGGVGPQHF. The CDR3 DNA reads TGTGCCAGCAGTGATGGAGGGGTTGGGCCCCAGCATTTT.

The chain joins TRBV7-9 to TRBJ2-5, with unresolved D. CDR1 and CDR2 from the germline V gene are SEHNR and FQNEAQ (reference sequence). V lost 5 bases, J lost 4 bases, and 11 bases lay in between. The CDR3 covers 13 residues. The CDR3 DNA sequence: TGTGCCAGCAGCCCCAACCCCGGAGAGACCCAGTACTTC. Translating it yields CASSPNPGETQYF.